The clone carrying this TCR beta chain was observed a handful of times. Between the trimmed V and J ends, which lost 6 bases and 6 bases, there was a span of 12 bases. This CDR3 has 13 amino acids. Donors in Cohort 3 counted as recovered after two negative PCRs, clearance, or symptom resolution. Profiled with immunoSEQ multiplex PCR; TCRdb holds only in-frame clones, not every one. Of more than 150,000 clones in the sample, roughly 90% were seen once. This sample stems from a study of blood T cell repertoires in COVID-19. Study context: PBMCs, B-cell-depleted T cells, or T cells were the source of the cDNA or gDNA that made up the material.

The J gene is TRBJ2-1, the V gene TRBV12-3 or TRBV12-4, with D maybe TRBD1 (6 bases). The sequence was obtained from a woman in her fifties or sixties who had recovered from COVID-19. Sequencing was carried out using PBMCs or T cells enriched from blood (not recorded which). CDR3: CASREQGRNEQFF. The CDR3 coding sequence is TGTGCCAGCAGGGAACAGGGTCGCAATGAGCAGTTCTTC.